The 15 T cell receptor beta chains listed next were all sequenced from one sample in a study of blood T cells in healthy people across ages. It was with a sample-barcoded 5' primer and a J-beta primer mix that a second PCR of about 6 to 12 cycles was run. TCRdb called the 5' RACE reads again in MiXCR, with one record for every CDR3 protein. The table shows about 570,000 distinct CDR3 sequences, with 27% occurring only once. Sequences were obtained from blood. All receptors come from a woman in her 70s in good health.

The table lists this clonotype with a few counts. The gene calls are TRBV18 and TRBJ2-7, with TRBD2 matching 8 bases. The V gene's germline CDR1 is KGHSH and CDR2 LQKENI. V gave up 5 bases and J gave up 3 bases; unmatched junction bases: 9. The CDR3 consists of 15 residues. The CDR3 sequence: CASSEKRGPFYEQYF. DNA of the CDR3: TGTGCCAGCTCAGAAAAGCGGGGGCCGTTCTACGAGCAGTACTTC.

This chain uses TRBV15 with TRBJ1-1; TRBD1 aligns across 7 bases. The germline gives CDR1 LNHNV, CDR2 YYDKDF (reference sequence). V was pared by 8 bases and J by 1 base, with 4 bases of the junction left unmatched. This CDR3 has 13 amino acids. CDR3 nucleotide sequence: TGTGCCACCCAGGGGGAGAGGAACACTGAAGCTTTCTTT. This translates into CATQGERNTEAFF.

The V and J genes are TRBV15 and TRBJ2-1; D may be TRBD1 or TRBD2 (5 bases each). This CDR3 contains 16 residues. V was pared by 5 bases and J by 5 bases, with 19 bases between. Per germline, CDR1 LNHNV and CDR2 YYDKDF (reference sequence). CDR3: CATSPRGSGRHNEQFF. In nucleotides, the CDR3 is TGTGCCACCAGCCCGAGAGGGTCAGGGCGGCACAATGAGCAGTTCTTC.

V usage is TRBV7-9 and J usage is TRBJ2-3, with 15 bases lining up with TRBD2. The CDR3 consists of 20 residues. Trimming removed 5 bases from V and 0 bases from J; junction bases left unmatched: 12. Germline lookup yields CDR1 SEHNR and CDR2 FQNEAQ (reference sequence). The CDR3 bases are TGTGCCAGCAGCGTACCGGGACTAGCGGGGGGACTTACTAGCACAGATACGCAGTATTTT. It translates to CASSVPGLAGGLTSTDTQYF.

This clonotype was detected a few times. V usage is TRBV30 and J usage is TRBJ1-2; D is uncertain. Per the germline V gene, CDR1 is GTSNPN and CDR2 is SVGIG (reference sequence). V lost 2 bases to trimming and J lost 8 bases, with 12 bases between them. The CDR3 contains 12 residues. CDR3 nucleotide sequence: TGTGCCTGGAGTCTCACGCGGTTCGGCTACACCTTC. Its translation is CAWSLTRFGYTF.

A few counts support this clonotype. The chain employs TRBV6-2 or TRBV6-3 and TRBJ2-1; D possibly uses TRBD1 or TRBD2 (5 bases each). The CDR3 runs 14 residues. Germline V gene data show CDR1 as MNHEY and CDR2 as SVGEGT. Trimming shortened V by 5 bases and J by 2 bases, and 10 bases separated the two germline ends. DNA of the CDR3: TGTGCCAGCAGTCCGGGGACGGCCTACAATGAGCAGTTCTTC. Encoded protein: CASSPGTAYNEQFF.

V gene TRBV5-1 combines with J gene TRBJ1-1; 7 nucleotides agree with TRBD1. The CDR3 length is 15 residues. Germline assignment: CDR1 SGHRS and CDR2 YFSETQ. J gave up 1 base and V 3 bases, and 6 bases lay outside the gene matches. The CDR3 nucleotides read TGCGCCAGCAGCTCGGGGACAGTTCCGAACACTGAAGCTTTCTTT. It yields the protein CASSSGTVPNTEAFF.

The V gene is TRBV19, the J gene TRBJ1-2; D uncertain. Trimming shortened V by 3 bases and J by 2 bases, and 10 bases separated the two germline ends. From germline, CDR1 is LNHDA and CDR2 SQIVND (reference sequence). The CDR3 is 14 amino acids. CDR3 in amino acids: CASSMGGANYGYTF. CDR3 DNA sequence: TGTGCCAGTAGTATGGGAGGCGCAAACTATGGCTACACCTTC. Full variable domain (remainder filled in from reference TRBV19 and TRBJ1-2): DGGITQSPKYLFRKEGQNVTLSCEQNLNHDAMYWYRQDPGQGLRLIYYSQIVNDFQKGDIAEGYSVSREKKESFPLTVTSAQKNPTAFYLCASSMGGANYGYTFGSGTRLTVV.

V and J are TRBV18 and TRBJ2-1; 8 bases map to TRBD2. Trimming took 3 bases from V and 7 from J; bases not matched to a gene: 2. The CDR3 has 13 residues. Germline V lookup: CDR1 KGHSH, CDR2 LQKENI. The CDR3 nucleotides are TGTGCCAGCTCACCCGGGGGGGAAAATGAGCAGTTCTTC. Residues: CASSPGGENEQFF.

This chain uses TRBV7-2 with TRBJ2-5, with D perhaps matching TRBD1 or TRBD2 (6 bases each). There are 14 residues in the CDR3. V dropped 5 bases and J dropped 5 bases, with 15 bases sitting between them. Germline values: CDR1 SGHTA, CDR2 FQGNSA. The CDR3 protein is CASSQQGRGETQYF. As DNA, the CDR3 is TGTGCCAGCAGCCAACAGGGCCGGGGGGAGACCCAGTACTTC.

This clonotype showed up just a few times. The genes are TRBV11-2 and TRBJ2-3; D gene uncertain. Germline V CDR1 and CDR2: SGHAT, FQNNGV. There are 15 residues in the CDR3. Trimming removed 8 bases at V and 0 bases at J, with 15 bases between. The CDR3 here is CASATLGISTDTQYF. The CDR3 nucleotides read TGTGCCAGCGCGACTTTAGGAATTAGCACAGATACGCAGTATTTT.

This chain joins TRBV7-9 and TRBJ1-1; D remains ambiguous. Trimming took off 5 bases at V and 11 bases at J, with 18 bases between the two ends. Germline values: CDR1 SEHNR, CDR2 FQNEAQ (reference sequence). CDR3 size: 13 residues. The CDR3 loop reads CASSRRAGIIAFF. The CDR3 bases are TGTGCCAGCAGCCGTCGGGCGGGCATTATTGCTTTCTTT.

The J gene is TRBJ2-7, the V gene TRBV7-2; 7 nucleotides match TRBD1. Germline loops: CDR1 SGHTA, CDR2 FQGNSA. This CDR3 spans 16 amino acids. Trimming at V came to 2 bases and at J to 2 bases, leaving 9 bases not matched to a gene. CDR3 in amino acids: CASSLRQGDNAYEQYF. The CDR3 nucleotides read TGTGCCAGCAGCTTACGACAGGGAGATAATGCCTACGAGCAGTACTTC.

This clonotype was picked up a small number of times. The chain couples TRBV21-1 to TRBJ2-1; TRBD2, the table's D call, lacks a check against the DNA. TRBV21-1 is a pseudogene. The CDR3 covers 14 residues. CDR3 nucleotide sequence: TGTGCCAGCATCTACGGGACAGCGGACAATGAGCAGTTCTTC. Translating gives CASIYGTADNEQFF.

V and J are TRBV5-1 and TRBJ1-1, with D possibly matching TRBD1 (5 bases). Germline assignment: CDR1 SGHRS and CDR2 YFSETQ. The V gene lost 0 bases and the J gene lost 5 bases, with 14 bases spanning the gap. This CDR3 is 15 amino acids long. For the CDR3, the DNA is TGCGCCAGCAGCTTGGCCAAAGAGGGGACGACTGAAGCTTTCTTT. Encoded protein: CASSLAKEGTTEAFF.